This TCR beta chain comes out of a study of T-cell memory formation after mild COVID-19. Overall study context: TCR clusters were mostly donor specific. Study-wide findings and caveats: Shrinking CD4+ clones were chiefly CM and EM; CD8+ ones were chiefly EMRA.

Trimming shortened V by 1 base and J by 4 bases, and 22 bases separated the two germline ends. Germline CDR1 reads MNHNS; CDR2 reads SASEGT. The CDR3 is made up of 18 amino acids. TCR alpha and TCR beta cDNA libraries with sample barcodes and UMIs came from 5'RACE using constant-segment primers. TCRdb called the 5' RACE reads again in MiXCR, with one record for every CDR3 protein. The sample lists 110,000 or so distinct CDR3 sequences; over 20% were seen once. About this clonotype: What it binds is not known.

The V gene is TRBV6-1, the J gene TRBJ1-1, with D maybe TRBD1 (5 bases). The sequence derives from a man between 18 and 35 years old who had mild COVID-19 (a few samples of this study predate the infection). Cell type and time point are not known. Sequencing was performed on PBMCs or a T cell subset sorted from them (not recorded which). CDR3 nucleotides: TGTGCCAGCAGTGAAGAGGAGTGGGTTGGGGGGACGCCCACTGAAGCTTTCTTT. It specifies CASSEEEWVGGTPTEAFF.